The subject of this entry is one TCR beta chain. Its antigen remains unknown. The PCR ran on 60 Vbeta and 13 Jbeta primers. The authors' processing: The count from a later analysis was 79 million or so unique TCR beta chains, about 10 million of them shared. Sequencing used immunoSEQ multiplex PCR; TCRdb keeps in-frame clones, though not all of them. The V and J calls and clone size were taken over from that table, and D and trimming were inferred from the DNA. The sample includes about 77,000 clones, around 79% of them seen just once. The sample belongs to a study of cytomegalovirus exposure and HLA in healthy donors. General observations from the study: Upon later analysis, TCR association rates were observed to vary by HLA locus, being highest for DRB1 and lowest for HLA-C. Relative to equally common others, HLA-associated TCR beta chains showed greater clonal expansion in a later analysis.

Trimming shortened V by 5 bases and J by 1 base, and 17 bases separated the two germline ends. CDR1 and CDR2 from the germline V gene are SEHNR and FQNEAQ (reference sequence). This CDR3 region has 16 residues. The sequencing input was PBMCs. V is TRBV7-9 and J is TRBJ1-1, with D perhaps matching TRBD1 (6 bases). This TCR was recovered from a man in his forties or fifties in good health and CMV-seronegative. The CDR3 here is CASSVRGGAENTEAFF. In DNA, the CDR3 is TGTGCCAGCAGCGTAAGGGGGGGGGCTGAGAACACTGAAGCTTTCTTT.